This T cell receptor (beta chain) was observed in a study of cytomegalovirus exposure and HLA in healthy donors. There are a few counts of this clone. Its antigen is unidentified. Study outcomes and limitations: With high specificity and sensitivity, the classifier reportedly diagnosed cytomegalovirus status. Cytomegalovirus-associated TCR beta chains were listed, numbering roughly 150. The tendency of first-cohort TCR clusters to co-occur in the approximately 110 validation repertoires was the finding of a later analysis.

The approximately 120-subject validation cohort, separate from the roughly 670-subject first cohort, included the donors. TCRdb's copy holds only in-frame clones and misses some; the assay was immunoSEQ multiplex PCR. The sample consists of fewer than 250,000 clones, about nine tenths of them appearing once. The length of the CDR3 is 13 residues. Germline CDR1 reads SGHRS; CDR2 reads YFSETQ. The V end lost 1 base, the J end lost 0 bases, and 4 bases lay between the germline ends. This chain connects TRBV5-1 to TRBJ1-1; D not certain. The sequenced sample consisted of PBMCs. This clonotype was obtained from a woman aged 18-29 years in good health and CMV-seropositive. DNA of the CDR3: TGCGCCAGCAGCTTGTCCGTGAACACTGAAGCTTTCTTT. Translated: CASSLSVNTEAFF.